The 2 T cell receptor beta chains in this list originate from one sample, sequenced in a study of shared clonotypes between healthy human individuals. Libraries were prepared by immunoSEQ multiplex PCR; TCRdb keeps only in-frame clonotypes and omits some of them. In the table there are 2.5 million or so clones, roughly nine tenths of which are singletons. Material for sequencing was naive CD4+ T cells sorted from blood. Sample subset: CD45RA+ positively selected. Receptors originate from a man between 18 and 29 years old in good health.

Here the CDR3 DNA reads TGTGCCAGTTACCCAGGGGATAATAGCAATCAGCCCCAGCATTTT. Translation: CASYPGDNSNQPQHF. The chain has TRBV19 and TRBJ1-5, with D possibly being TRBD1 (6 bases). From germline, CDR1 is LNHDA and CDR2 SQIVND (reference sequence). Deletions cut 8 bases from V and 0 bases from J, with 14 bases between. This CDR3 is 15 amino acids long.

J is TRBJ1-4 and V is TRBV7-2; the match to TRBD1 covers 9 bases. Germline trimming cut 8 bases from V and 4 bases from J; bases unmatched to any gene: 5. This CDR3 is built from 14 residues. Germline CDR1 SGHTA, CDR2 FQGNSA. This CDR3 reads CASGGTGINEKLFF. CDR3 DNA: TGTGCCAGCGGGGGGACAGGGATTAATGAAAAACTGTTTTTT.